The 15 T cell receptor beta chains given below trace back to one sample, sequenced in a study of blood T cell repertoires in COVID-19. The table came from immunoSEQ multiplex PCR; TCRdb's copy has only in-frame clones and leaves some out. The sample lists about 270,000 clones, 82% seen once, with roughly 3.1% in the top ten. Sequences were obtained from peripheral blood. These receptor sequences come from a young woman with acute or convalescent COVID-19.

This rearrangement joins TRBV7-2 to TRBJ1-1; maybe TRBD1 (6 bases). Germline V gene data show CDR1 as SGHTA and CDR2 as FQGNSA. This CDR3 is built from 16 residues. The germline V and J ends were trimmed by 5 bases and 0 bases, with 16 bases remaining between them. Written as DNA, the CDR3 is TGTGCCAGCAGCCCTCGGACAGTCGAGTTGAACACTGAAGCTTTCTTT. It specifies CASSPRTVELNTEAFF.

The rearrangement joins TRBV14 to TRBJ2-1; possibly TRBD1 for D (6 bases). The CDR3 extends over 20 amino acids. Germline CDR1 reads SGHDN; CDR2 reads FVKESK. Trimming cost V 3 bases and J 3 bases, with 27 bases left between them. The CDR3, as DNA: TGTGCCAGCAGCCACCCAAAGGACAGATTCGGGACGAGGGGCTACAATGAGCAGTTCTTC. This encodes CASSHPKDRFGTRGYNEQFF.

The chain is built from TRBV3-1 (or the pseudogene TRBV3-2) and TRBJ1-2; maybe TRBD1 (5 bases). Trimming took off 1 base at V and 2 bases at J, with 14 bases between the two ends. Per the germline V gene, CDR1 is LGHDT and CDR2 is YNNKEL (reference sequence). This CDR3 comprises 16 residues. CDR3 protein: CASSQVAAGGNYGYTF. The DNA of the CDR3 is TGTGCCAGCAGCCAAGTGGCGGCGGGGGGGAACTATGGCTACACCTTC.

The genes are TRBV24-1 and TRBJ1-1; D is undetermined. From germline, CDR1 is KGHDR and CDR2 SFDVKD. The CDR3 is 13 residues long. Trimming shortened V by 4 bases and J by 4 bases, and 9 bases separated the two germline ends. CDR3 amino acids: CATSEHPGTEAFF. CDR3 sequence (DNA): TGTGCCACCAGTGAACACCCGGGCACTGAAGCTTTCTTT.

The chain combines TRBV29-1 with TRBJ2-3; the D gene is possibly TRBD2 (6 bases). In germline, CDR1 is SQVTM, CDR2 ANQGSEA. The CDR3 contains 14 residues. V was trimmed by 7 bases and J by 1 base, leaving 15 bases between them. CDR3 amino acids: CSGRTSWGTDTQYF. The CDR3 coding sequence is TGCAGCGGACGAACTAGCTGGGGCACAGATACGCAGTATTTT.

V gene TRBV19 combines with J gene TRBJ2-7, with 13 bases that match TRBD2. The V segment lost 3 bases and the J segment 6 bases; nucleotides outside the gene matches: 2. Germline CDR1 and CDR2: LNHDA and SQIVND (reference sequence). This CDR3 spans 14 amino acids. CDR3 in amino acids: CASSIGTSGIEQYF. The CDR3, as DNA: TGTGCCAGTAGTATCGGGACTAGCGGGATCGAGCAGTACTTC.

The chain recombines TRBV7-8 with TRBJ1-1, with 9 bases identical to TRBD1. The CDR3 is 13 amino acids. CDR1 is SGHVS, CDR2 FQNEAQ, per germline. V was clipped by 5 bases and J by 6 bases; unmatched bases: 4. CDR3 loop: CASSVDRGSEAFF. The CDR3 DNA is TGTGCCAGCAGCGTGGACAGGGGATCTGAAGCTTTCTTT.

The rearrangement joins TRBV11-2 to TRBJ2-1, with D unresolved. CDR3 length: 14 amino acids. Trimming cost V 1 base and J 0 bases, with 4 bases left between them. Germline CDR1 and CDR2: SGHAT and FQNNGV. CDR3 coding DNA: TGTGCCAGCAGCTTAGCGGGCTCCTACAATGAGCAGTTCTTC. Translating gives CASSLAGSYNEQFF. The variable domain in full, completed from reference TRBV11-2 and TRBJ2-1, reads EAGVAQSPRYKIIEKRQSVAFWCNPISGHATLYWYQQILGQGPKLLIQFQNNGVVDDSQLPKDRFSAERLKGVDSTLKIQPAKLEDSAVYLCASSLAGSYNEQFFGPGTRLTVL.

The rearrangement links TRBV6-2 or TRBV6-3 to TRBJ2-7; 7 bases match TRBD1. Losses at the gene ends were 5 bases for V and 1 base for J; bases not matched to a gene: 14. CDR1 MNHEY and CDR2 SVGEGT come from the germline V gene. This CDR3 is 17 amino acids long. The CDR3 bases are TGTGCCAGCAGTGCCCGGGACAGTCAGAGGCCTTCCTACGAGCAGTACTTC. Translating it yields CASSARDSQRPSYEQYF.

V usage is TRBV19 and J usage is TRBJ1-6, with D possibly matching TRBD1 (5 bases). This CDR3 is 17 amino acids long. Per the germline V gene, CDR1 is LNHDA and CDR2 is SQIVND (reference sequence). Trimming cost V 2 bases and J 7 bases, with 18 bases left between them. CDR3 nucleotide sequence: TGTGCCAGTAGTATATCAAGGGGCGGACGCAGAAATTCACCCCTCCACTTT. This sequence encodes CASSISRGGRRNSPLHF.

The chain uses TRBV4-3 and TRBJ1-4; D might be TRBD1 (5 bases). Trimming removed 4 bases from V and 4 bases from J, with 16 bases in between. The germline CDR1 and CDR2 sequences are LGHNA and YSLEER. This CDR3 is built from 16 residues. The CDR3 DNA reads as TGCGCCAGCAGCCGGGCCACAGGAACCCTTAATGAAAAACTGTTTTTT. Protein: CASSRATGTLNEKLFF.

The V call is TRBV7-9, the J call TRBJ2-1; D is perhaps TRBD2 (6 bases). Germline V gene lookup returns CDR1 SEHNR and CDR2 FQNEAQ (reference sequence). This CDR3 has 15 amino acids. V was trimmed by 5 bases and J by 10 bases, leaving 21 bases between them. CDR3 nucleotides: TGTGCCAGCAGCCAGCGGGCTAGCGACCATGGAGAGCAGTTCTTC. Protein product: CASSQRASDHGEQFF. Using reference TRBV7-9 and TRBJ2-1 for the parts outside the CDR3, the full variable domain is DTGVSQNPRHKITKRGQNVTFRCDPISEHNRLYWYRQTLGQGPEFLTYFQNEAQLEKSRLLSDRFSAERPKGSFSTLEIQRTEQGDSAMYLCASSQRASDHGEQFFGPGTRLTVL.

This clone was seen more than once but under ten times. The chain couples TRBV10-3 to TRBJ1-2; D ambiguous. Germline V lookup: CDR1 ENHRY, CDR2 SYGVKD. Deletions cut 3 bases from V and 1 base from J, with 15 bases between. The CDR3 has 16 amino acids. CDR3 bases: TGTGCCATCAGTGACGGGAACAGTGATTTTAACTATGGCTACACCTTC. This codes for CAISDGNSDFNYGYTF.

The V and J genes are TRBV4-2 and TRBJ2-1; 12 bases are shared with TRBD2. From germline, CDR1 is LGHNA and CDR2 YNFKEQ. Losses at the gene ends were 4 bases for V and 9 bases for J; bases not matched to a gene: 4. The CDR3 has 14 amino acids. The CDR3 bases are TGTGCCAGCAGCCCTGGACTAGCGGGAACTGAGCAGTTCTTC. Protein: CASSPGLAGTEQFF.

The genes are TRBV25-1 and TRBJ2-1; TRBD2 aligns across 12 bases. Germline loops: CDR1 MGHDK, CDR2 SYGVNS. This CDR3 contains 16 residues. J lost 2 bases, V lost 3 bases, and 2 bases had no gene match. CDR3 nucleotide sequence: TGTGCCAGCAGTGATCCTAGCGGGAGGGCCTACAATGAGCAGTTCTTC. This gives the protein CASSDPSGRAYNEQFF.